This TCR beta chain was captured by sequencing in a study of identical twins. CDR1 is DFQATT and CDR2 is SNEGSKA in the germline V gene (reference sequence). V dropped 3 bases and J dropped 5; count of bases not matched to a gene: 12. This CDR3 contains 15 residues. Using its own MiXCR run on the 5' RACE reads, TCRdb lists one record per CDR3 protein. The profile shows fewer than 350,000 distinct CDR3 sequences, less than 9% of them singletons. This clonotype was seen many times. In addition, the sample was reused for a study of yellow fever vaccine responses in identical twins.

Sequencing was done on a sample of memory (CD45RO+) T cells sorted from blood. This chain joins TRBV20-1 and TRBJ2-7; 8 bases line up with TRBD2. This receptor was identified in a young woman in good health. In DNA form, the CDR3 reads TGCAGTGCTAGGACGGGCGGGGGGTCCGGGAACGAGCAGTACGTC. It specifies CSARTGGGSGNEQYV.